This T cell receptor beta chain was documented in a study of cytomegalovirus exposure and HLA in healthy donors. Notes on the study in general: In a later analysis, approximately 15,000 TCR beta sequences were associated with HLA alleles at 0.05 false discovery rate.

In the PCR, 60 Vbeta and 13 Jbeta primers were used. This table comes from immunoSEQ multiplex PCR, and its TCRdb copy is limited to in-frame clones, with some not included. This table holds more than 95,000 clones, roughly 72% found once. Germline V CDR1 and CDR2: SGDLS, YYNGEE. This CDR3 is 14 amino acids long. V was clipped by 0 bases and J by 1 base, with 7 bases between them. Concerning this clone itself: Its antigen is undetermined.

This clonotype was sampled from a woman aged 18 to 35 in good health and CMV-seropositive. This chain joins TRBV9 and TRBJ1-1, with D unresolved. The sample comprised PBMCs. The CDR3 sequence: CASSVVVGNTEAFF. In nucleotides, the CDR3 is TGTGCCAGCAGCGTAGTGGTCGGGAACACTGAAGCTTTCTTT.